Listed below are T cell receptor beta chains from one sample, sequenced in a study of blood T cell repertoires in COVID-19. Libraries were prepared by immunoSEQ multiplex PCR; TCRdb keeps only in-frame clonotypes and omits some of them. Of 170,000 or so clones listed, 85% to 90% are singletons. Input material: peripheral blood. Receptors were obtained from a woman under 30 who had recovered from COVID-19. Both conserved end residues are part of each CDR3. The order of the fields is D gene, clone size, CDR3 length, J gene, V gene, CDR3 protein, CDR3 DNA. The D gene is left open where the match is weak. Size values are once, few and many counts, or a class for expanded clones, and some rows have none.

D: NA; size: NA; length: 12; J: TRBJ1-2; V: TRBV28; CDR3: CASSLTSYGYTF; DNA: TGTGCCAGCAGTTTAACCAGCTATGGCTACACCTTC
D: NA; size: NA; length: 16; J: TRBJ1-5; V: TRBV18; CDR3: CASSEYPPSSNQPQHF; DNA: TGTGCCAGCTCAGAATACCCGCCAAGCTCCAATCAGCCCCAGCATTTT
D: TRBD1; size: NA; length: 13; J: TRBJ1-2; V: TRBV12-3/TRBV12-4; CDR3: CASSLTGSDGYTF; DNA: TGTGCCAGCAGTTTGACAGGGTCAGACGGCTACACCTTC
D: NA; size: NA; length: 16; J: TRBJ2-2; V: TRBV5-5; CDR3: CASSLGGRVLTGELFF; DNA: TGTGCCAGCAGCTTGGGAGGCAGGGTCTTAACCGGGGAGCTGTTTTTT
D: NA; size: NA; length: 13; J: TRBJ2-7; V: TRBV4-3; CDR3: CASSQDGSYEQYF; DNA: TGCGCCAGCAGCCAAGACGGTTCCTACGAGCAGTACTTC
D: NA; size: NA; length: 16; J: TRBJ2-6; V: TRBV7-2; CDR3: CASSLLQNSGANVLTF; DNA: TGTGCCAGCAGCTTATTACAGAACTCTGGGGCCAACGTCCTGACTTTC
D: TRBD2; size: few; length: 13; J: TRBJ2-7; V: TRBV9; CDR3: CASNKRGDYEQYF; DNA: TGTGCCAGCAACAAGCGGGGGGACTACGAGCAGTACTTC
D: TRBD1; size: NA; length: 14; J: TRBJ2-5; V: TRBV19; CDR3: CASSNQGAWETQYF; DNA: TGTGCCAGTAGTAATCAGGGGGCATGGGAGACCCAGTACTTC
D: NA; size: NA; length: 12; J: TRBJ2-7; V: TRBV6-5; CDR3: CASSIGGVEQYF; DNA: TGTGCCAGCAGCATCGGAGGGGTCGAGCAGTACTTC
D: NA; size: few; length: 17; J: TRBJ1-2; V: TRBV15; CDR3: CATSRVGGQRTFYGYTF; DNA: TGTGCCACCAGCAGAGTGGGGGGGCAGAGAACCTTCTATGGCTACACCTTC
D: NA; size: NA; length: 16; J: TRBJ1-4; V: TRBV4-3; CDR3: CASSQDLRPTNEKLFF; DNA: TGCGCCAGCAGCCAAGATTTGAGGCCAACTAATGAAAAACTGTTTTTT
D: NA; size: NA; length: 13; J: TRBJ2-1; V: TRBV19; CDR3: CASRGAGYNEQFF; DNA: TGTGCCAGTAGAGGGGCAGGCTACAATGAGCAGTTCTTC
D: TRBD2; size: few; length: 15; J: TRBJ2-3; V: TRBV5-1; CDR3: CASSLILAGRDTQYF; DNA: TGCGCCAGCAGCTTGATTCTAGCGGGACGAGATACGCAGTATTTT
D: NA; size: NA; length: 13; J: TRBJ2-5; V: TRBV14; CDR3: CASSQDPQSTQYF; DNA: TGTGCCAGCAGCCAAGACCCCCAGTCGACCCAGTACTTC
D: NA; size: NA; length: 14; J: TRBJ2-7; V: TRBV2; CDR3: CASSTRASGYEQYF; DNA: TGTGCCAGCAGTACGAGGGCCAGCGGCTACGAGCAGTACTTC
D: NA; size: once; length: 15; J: TRBJ2-2; V: TRBV27; CDR3: CASKIYFGYTGELFF; DNA: TGTGCCAGCAAAATATACTTCGGGTACACCGGGGAGCTGTTTTTT
D: NA; size: NA; length: 13; J: TRBJ1-1; V: TRBV9; CDR3: CASSVDGGPEAFF; DNA: TGTGCCAGCAGCGTAGATGGGGGCCCTGAAGCTTTCTTT